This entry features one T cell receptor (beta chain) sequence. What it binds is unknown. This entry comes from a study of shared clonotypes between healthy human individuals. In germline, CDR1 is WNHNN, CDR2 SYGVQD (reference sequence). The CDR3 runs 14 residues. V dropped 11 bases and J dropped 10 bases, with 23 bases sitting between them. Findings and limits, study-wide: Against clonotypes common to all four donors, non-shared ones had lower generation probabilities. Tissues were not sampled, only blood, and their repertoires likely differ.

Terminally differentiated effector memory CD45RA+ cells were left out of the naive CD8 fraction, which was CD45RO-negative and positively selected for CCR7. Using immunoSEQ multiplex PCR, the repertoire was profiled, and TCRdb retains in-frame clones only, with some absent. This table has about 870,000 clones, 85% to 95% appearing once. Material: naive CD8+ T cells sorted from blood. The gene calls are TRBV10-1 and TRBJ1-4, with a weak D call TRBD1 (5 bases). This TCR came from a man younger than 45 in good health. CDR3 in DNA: TGCGCCGGCCTACCGACAGCTAATCGAGGAAAACTGTTTTTT. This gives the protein CAGLPTANRGKLFF.